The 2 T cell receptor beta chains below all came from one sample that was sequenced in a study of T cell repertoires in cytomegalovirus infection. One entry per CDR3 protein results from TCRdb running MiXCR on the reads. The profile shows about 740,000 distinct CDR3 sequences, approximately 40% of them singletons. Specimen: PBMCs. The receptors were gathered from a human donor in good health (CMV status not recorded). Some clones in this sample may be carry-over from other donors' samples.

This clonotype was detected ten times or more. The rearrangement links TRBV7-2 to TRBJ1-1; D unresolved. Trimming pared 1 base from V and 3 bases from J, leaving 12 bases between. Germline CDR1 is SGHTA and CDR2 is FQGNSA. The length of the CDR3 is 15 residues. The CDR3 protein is CASSLVGTPDTEAFF. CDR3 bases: TGTGCCAGCAGCTTAGTTGGTACGCCGGACACTGAAGCTTTCTTT.

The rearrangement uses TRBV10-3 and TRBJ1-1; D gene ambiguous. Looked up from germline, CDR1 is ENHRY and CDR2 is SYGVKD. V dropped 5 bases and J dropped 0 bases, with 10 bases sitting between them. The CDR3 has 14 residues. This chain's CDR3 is CAISYGRMNTEAFF. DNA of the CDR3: TGTGCCATCAGTTACGGCCGTATGAACACTGAAGCTTTCTTT.